This TCR beta chain originates from a study of STAT5B mutations in CD4+ large granular lymphocyte leukemia. On the study more broadly: Healthy donors showed HLA-associated enrichment of the CDR3 'QG' motif. Study-level findings and limits: 8/27 top patient clones versus 2/35 control clones were TRBV06-family.

The germline V gene encodes CDR1 LGHNT and CDR2 FRNRAP. V lost 0 bases to trimming and J lost 6 bases, with 12 bases between them. CDR3 size: 15 residues. For this clone: Its antigen remains unknown.

Authors' analysis steps: The detection floor for productive clonotype frequency was 2.59 x 10-5. The table came from immunoSEQ multiplex PCR; TCRdb's copy has only in-frame clones and leaves some out. The V and J calls and the clone size are those of that table, but D and trimming were determined from the DNA. This sample has 30,000 to 40,000 clones, with around 80% found just once. The TCR originated in a human donor in good health. The rearrangement uses TRBV12-5 and TRBJ1-5; D unclear. The source material was CD4+ T cells from blood buffy coats. The CDR3 DNA follows: TGTGCTAGTGGTTTGGTAATCGGGCCGGGTCAGCCCCAGCATTTT. This sequence encodes CASGLVIGPGQPQHF.